One T cell receptor beta chain is described in this entry. Its specificity is not known. Trimming took 1 base from V and 6 from J, leaving 4 bases between them. The CDR3 is 11 amino acids. CDR1 SGHTA and CDR2 FQGNSA come from the germline V gene. The data were taken from a study of T cells in lung cancer brain metastases. Study-level information: Median interval between primary and brain metastasis samples was 300 to 450 days.

Whole-study findings and limits: Brain metastases had fewer unique productive clones than primaries (median approximately 1,500 versus 4,500).

Patients had resection for synchronous oligometastatic disease or delayed recurrence of a solitary brain metastasis. The method was immunoSEQ multiplex PCR; TCRdb's version includes in-frame clones alone and lacks a portion of them. The table records approximately 4,400 clones, about 88% of them present only once. Material: tumor tissue from the primary lung tumor. This TCR derives from a woman between 50 and 59 years old with non-small cell lung cancer. V usage is TRBV7-2 and J usage is TRBJ2-7; D not certain. The CDR3 region is CASSLDSEQYF. The CDR3 DNA sequence: TGTGCCAGCAGCTTAGACTCCGAGCAGTACTTC.